This T cell receptor beta chain came from a study of shared clonotypes between healthy human individuals (dated by TCRdb to 2019 to 2021). About the investigation overall: The cohort comprised a couple of women and a few men aged 18 to 49 years. To increase sequencing depth and limit assay-specific biases, different laboratories used diverse techniques to prepare libraries and sequence TCR repertoires. To estimate repertoire size and how much clonotype sharing occurs between individuals, the study deeply sequenced the blood TCR repertoires of five or six healthy adults. Per donor, three plates each were used for CD4 naive and CD4 memory, two for CD8 naive, and one for CD8 memory. Leukapheresis yielded between about 0.85 and 10 billion PBMCs per donor. Findings and caveats that apply to the study as a whole: Across a handful of donors, around 5% of naive CD4, roughly 3.4% of naive CD8, under 2.5% of memory CD4, and roughly 0.41% of memory CD8 clonotypes were shared. The genetic and exposure-history diversity represented was limited by the small number of donors. Compared with non-shared clonotypes, clonotypes shared by all four sorted-subset donors had higher generation probabilities. Pairwise subsampling indicated that sequencing depth was expected to affect the degree of clonotype sharing among donors. Incomplete sequencing was indicated by rarefaction of sorted-subset datasets, despite the large sequencing depth. Naive subsets generally had larger estimated clonotype richness than memory subsets did. Sampling was limited to blood, and TCR repertoires in tissue likely differ from TCR repertoires in blood.

Using the deep immunoSEQ assay, TCR CDR3 regions were amplified from genomic DNA by multiplex PCR. Extracted genomic DNA from each cell subset was distributed evenly across all wells of several immunoSEQ 96-well plates, and each plate was treated as a replicate. For sorted subsets, 150 to 250 ng of genomic DNA, equivalent to 25,000 to 35,000 T cell genomes, went into each replicate PCR. Purified libraries were measured with a Qubit 3.0 fluorometer, size-checked on a Bioanalyzer 2100, and measured again with the KAPA Library Quantification kit. Every immunoSEQ 96-well plate was sequenced on a separate single-read 150-cycle Illumina NextSeq 550 flow cell. In the authors' own workflow: Because only junctional sequences without quality scores were contained in the immunoSEQ output, filtering matching that applied to full-length reads could not be performed. To assign V/J genes and CDR3, sequences were annotated using PyIR, a Python wrapper for IgBLAST v1.9, with IMGT germline references. Reads were filtered out if the reads had weak V/J assignments (E-value above 1e-6), no CDR3, stop codons, out-of-frame junctions, or ambiguous translated residues. V3J clonotypes were defined as sequences sharing the same inferred V gene, J gene, and CDR3 amino acid sequence. To compute the percentage overlap between repertoires, the number of shared unique clonotypes was divided by the size of the smaller repertoire. Richness of each repertoire was evaluated using RTK rarefaction, the Chao1 estimator, and Recon v2.1 estimates of unobserved clonotypes. OLGA was used to compute generation probabilities for all TCRbeta clonotypes that the gDNA method yielded from a few donors. In its TCRdb copy, this immuneACCESS table keeps in-frame sequences only and misses some clones. Where compared with another copy, unresolved V genes explain less than half of these, and the others have no known cause. The DNA was the basis for D and trimming; V, J and clone size are from that table. The sample table contains about 1 million clones; only one count was recorded for about 75% of them. The ten largest clones add up to roughly 1.4% of the sample.

Worth noting for this clone: What antigen it recognizes has not been identified. Base qualities were left out, and no much larger clone turns up one base away. This sample also contains other DNA sequences that code for the same CDR3.

For CDR1 and CDR2, the germline V gene (reference sequence) lists LNHDA and SQIVND. There are 13 amino acids in the CDR3, from cysteine to phenylalanine inclusive. The kept DNA is CDR3 alone, 39 bases in frame from the first base. Clipping removes 3 bases from V and 4 bases from J, with 2 as the unmatched junction base count. The donors were healthy, HIV-negative adults who had no recently reported acute infections or vaccinations. Every donor was a Caucasian adult living in Nashville, Tennessee, USA. Magnetic negative selection was used to enrich CD4+ T cells, after which naive cells were positively selected on CD45RA and the negative fraction became the memory subset. Blood was obtained by leukapheresis, after which PBMCs were separated by Ficoll-Histopaque density gradient centrifugation and cryopreserved in liquid nitrogen vapor phase. Analytical flow cytometry was used to check the purity and quantity of each magnetically sorted T cell population. Each sorted fraction had its genomic DNA isolated and then quantified by UV absorbance on a Nanodrop 2000c.

Sequenced sample: memory CD4+ T cells sorted from blood. The cell subset or site label for this specimen denotes: CD45RA-negative fraction. The V and J genes are TRBV19 and TRBJ1-2, with 7 central nucleotides matching TRBD1. The origin of this receptor is a man between 18 and 29 years old in good health. This receptor has the CDR3 CASSISGGYGYTF. The DNA reads TGTGCCAGTAGTATTTCAGGGGGCTATGGCTACACCTTC.